This T cell receptor beta chain was obtained from a study of CD8 T cells in ankylosing spondylitis. Study-wide points: The study identified a TCR beta motif of under ten highly homologous variants that appeared characteristic of ankylosing spondylitis blood. Within peripheral blood, clones linked to disease were CD8+ and relatively rare. It was reported that disease-linked clones were significantly enriched in matched ankylosing spondylitis synovial fluid.

Making use of molecular barcodes, quantitative 5'-RACE generated TCR beta libraries. TCRdb recomputed calls from the 5' RACE reads with MiXCR, one row per CDR3 protein. The data hold around 480,000 distinct CDR3 sequences, with about a sixth observed a single time. Of note for this clonotype: What it binds is unknown.

Germline V gives CDR1 MNHNS, CDR2 SASEGT. Trimming took 7 bases from V and 8 from J; bases not matched to a gene: 10. This CDR3 has 14 amino acids. Sequences were obtained from blood, either unsorted or a sorted T cell fraction (not recorded which). The TCR comes from a male donor with ankylosing spondylitis. This sequence joins TRBV6-1 and TRBJ1-1; 10 nucleotides match TRBD1. The CDR3 DNA is TGTGCCAGCATCGTCGGGACAGGGGCCGTCGAAGCTTTCTTT. Its protein product is CASIVGTGAVEAFF.